Below are 17 T cell receptor beta chains sequenced from a single sample in a study of beta chain features in type 1 diabetes. Reverse transcription of all isolated RNA meant that expressed TCRB transcripts were sequenced. Sequencing was performed with immunoSEQ multiplex PCR; in TCRdb, only in-frame clones are kept and a portion is missing. The sample comprises roughly 170,000 clones, about 13% of which are singletons, and roughly 0.56% rests with the top ten. The specimen sequenced was central memory CD4+ T cells from blood. These receptors were collected from a woman under 30 in good health.

This clone was seen a few times. J is TRBJ2-5 and V is TRBV7-2, with 11 bases identical to TRBD2. CDR1 and CDR2 from the germline V gene are SGHTA and FQGNSA. The CDR3 extends over 14 amino acids. J was trimmed by 5 bases and V by 9 bases; bases with no gene match: 8. In nucleotides, the CDR3 is TGTGCCAGTCAGAGGGCTAGCGGGAGGGAGACCCAGTACTTC. As protein: CASQRASGRETQYF.

This chain joins TRBV7-2 and TRBJ1-4; TRBD1 might be the D (6 bases). Looked up from germline, CDR1 is SGHTA and CDR2 is FQGNSA. V dropped 5 bases and J dropped 7 bases, with 17 bases sitting between them. The CDR3 is 15 amino acids. CDR3 protein: CASSLYRENGEKLFF. CDR3 DNA sequence: TGTGCCAGCAGCCTATACAGGGAGAACGGTGAAAAACTGTTTTTT.

The V gene is TRBV5-1, the J gene TRBJ2-3, with 8 bases that match TRBD1. Germline V lookup: CDR1 SGHRS, CDR2 YFSETQ. Trimming at V came to 3 bases and at J to 1 base, leaving 4 bases not matched to a gene. This CDR3 is 15 amino acids long. The CDR3 nucleotides read TGCGCCAGCAGCTGGAAGACAGGGGGCACAGATACGCAGTATTTT. Its protein is CASSWKTGGTDTQYF. The variable domain in full, with the rest retrieved from reference TRBV5-1 and TRBJ2-3, is KAGVTQTPRYLIKTRGQQVTLSCSPISGHRSVSWYQQTPGQGLQFLFEYFSETQRNKGNFPGRFSGRQFSNSRSEMNVSTLELGDSALYLCASSWKTGGTDTQYFGPGTRLTVL.

The sample holds a few counts of this clone. The chain couples TRBV25-1 to TRBJ2-1; no definite D call. In germline, CDR1 is MGHDK, CDR2 SYGVNS. The CDR3 has 15 residues. The ends were cut back, 3 bases at V and 0 bases at J, with 9 bases in the middle. Here the CDR3 reads CASSEADYSYNEQFF. In nucleotides, the CDR3 is TGTGCCAGCAGTGAGGCGGATTACTCCTACAATGAGCAGTTCTTC.

V is TRBV7-3 and J is TRBJ2-7; 10 bases fit TRBD2. This CDR3 comprises 17 residues. V lost 1 base, J lost 4 bases, and 10 bases stayed unmatched. Germline CDR1 and CDR2: SGHTA and FQGTGA. The CDR3 loop reads CASSLKASGSRVYEQYF. CDR3 DNA: TGTGCCAGCAGCTTAAAGGCTAGCGGGAGCAGGGTATACGAGCAGTACTTC.

The V gene is TRBV5-1, the J gene TRBJ2-1; the D is unclear. The CDR3 spans 12 residues. The V end lost 3 bases, the J end lost 7 bases, and 8 bases lay between the germline ends. Germline V lookup: CDR1 SGHRS, CDR2 YFSETQ. The CDR3 is CASSSNLNEQFF. DNA of the CDR3: TGCGCCAGCAGCTCCAACTTGAATGAGCAGTTCTTC.

There are a few counts of this clone. This chain uses TRBV23-1 with TRBJ2-6; D is perhaps TRBD1 (6 bases). TRBV23-1 is an ORF for which the function is uncertain. V shed 5 bases and J shed 0 bases, with 8 bases lying between them. CDR3 length: 15 residues. Here the CDR3 reads CASSKQGSGANVLTF. The CDR3 DNA follows: TGCGCCAGCAGTAAACAGGGCTCTGGGGCCAACGTCCTGACTTTC.

This clone came up a few times. Here the CDR3 reads CASRRNSYEQYF. Written as DNA, the CDR3 is TGTGCCAGCAGGCGGAACTCCTACGAGCAGTACTTC. This sequence joins TRBV28 and TRBJ2-7; D uncertain. CDR1 MDHEN and CDR2 SYDVKM come from the germline V gene. With 6 bases removed from V and 0 bases from J, the gap between germline ends came to 6 bases. The CDR3 loop spans 12 amino acids.

V and J are TRBV19 and TRBJ1-2; possible D gene TRBD1, 5 bases. Germline CDR1 and CDR2: LNHDA and SQIVND (reference sequence). V dropped 4 bases and J dropped 7 bases, with 13 bases sitting between them. The CDR3 runs to 13 residues. CDR3: CASSNPRQLGYTF. In DNA form, the CDR3 reads TGTGCCAGTAGTAACCCCAGACAGCTTGGCTACACCTTC.

This clone showed up many times. The chain links TRBV18 to TRBJ1-2; D remains ambiguous. Germline V CDR1 and CDR2: KGHSH, LQKENI. The CDR3 has 14 amino acids. The V and J ends lost 2 bases and 2 bases respectively, with 9 bases between them. CDR3 region: CASSPSAANYGYTF. DNA for the CDR3: TGTGCCAGCTCACCAAGCGCGGCAAACTATGGCTACACCTTC.

J is TRBJ1-2 and V is TRBV29-1, with 11 bases that match TRBD1. The CDR3 consists of 13 residues. The V segment lost 7 bases and the J segment 6 bases; nucleotides outside the gene matches: 7. The germline V gene has CDR1 SQVTM and CDR2 ANQGSEA. The CDR3 protein is CSARTGGTNGYTF. The CDR3, as DNA: TGCAGCGCCAGGACAGGGGGCACCAATGGCTACACCTTC. Using reference TRBV29-1 and TRBJ1-2 for the parts outside the CDR3, the full variable domain is SAVISQKPSRDICQRGTSLTIQCQVDSQVTMMFWYRQQPGQSLTLIATANQGSEATYESGFVIDKFPISRPNLTFSTLTVSNMSPEDSSIYLCSARTGGTNGYTFGSGTRLTVV.

This clone appeared a few times. The V and J genes are TRBV29-1 and TRBJ2-7, with TRBD1 matching over 7 bases. Losses at the gene ends were 3 bases for V and 6 bases for J; bases not matched to a gene: 8. The CDR3 sequence is 13 residues long. Germline V gives CDR1 SQVTM, CDR2 ANQGSEA. CDR3 loop: CSVETRQGGEQYF. The CDR3 bases are TGCAGCGTTGAGACAAGACAGGGCGGCGAGCAGTACTTC.

The rearrangement joins TRBV28 to TRBJ1-4, with D perhaps matching TRBD1 (6 bases). Germline CDR1 is MDHEN and CDR2 is SYDVKM. This CDR3 is 15 amino acids long. The V gene lost 3 bases and the J gene lost 7 bases, with 15 bases spanning the gap. CDR3 sequence reads: CASSLGPLRGEKLFF. The CDR3 DNA is TGTGCCAGCAGTTTGGGACCTCTCAGGGGTGAAAAACTGTTTTTT.

This clone was counted many times. The chain couples TRBV7-9 to TRBJ2-1, with 11 bases that match TRBD2. The CDR3 runs 16 residues. The junction had 10 bases not matched to a gene; V was cut back by 4 bases and J by 8 bases. Germline lookup yields CDR1 SEHNR and CDR2 FQNEAQ (reference sequence). The chain's CDR3 is CASSSRLAGRLDEQFF. CDR3 nucleotide sequence: TGTGCCAGCAGCTCAAGACTAGCGGGAAGGCTGGATGAGCAGTTCTTC.

The table lists this clone with a few counts. The V gene is TRBV30, the J gene TRBJ2-7; 8 bases map to TRBD1. From germline, CDR1 is GTSNPN and CDR2 SVGIG (reference sequence). J gave up 5 bases and V 3 bases, and 3 bases lay outside the gene matches. The CDR3 runs 12 residues. In DNA form, the CDR3 reads TGTGCCTGGAGCGGACAGGGCCACGAGCAGTACTTC. Amino acids: CAWSGQGHEQYF.

There are a few counts of this clone. This chain joins TRBV29-1 and TRBJ1-4; maybe TRBD1 (6 bases). The CDR3 has 14 residues. Trimming pared 5 bases from V and 0 bases from J, leaving 10 bases between. Germline V lookup: CDR1 SQVTM, CDR2 ANQGSEA. The CDR3 DNA reads TGCAGCGTTCAGGGGACGTCAACTAATGAAAAACTGTTTTTT. Its translation is CSVQGTSTNEKLFF.

This chain joins TRBV14 and TRBJ2-2, with D tentatively TRBD1 (5 bases). Germline CDR1 reads SGHDN; CDR2 reads FVKESK. This CDR3 contains 13 residues. V dropped 6 bases and J dropped 5 bases, with 10 bases sitting between them. Here the CDR3 DNA reads TGTGCCAGCAGTCCCAGGGTTACCGGGGAGCTGTTTTTT. This encodes CASSPRVTGELFF.